Sequencing of this T cell receptor (beta chain) was carried out in a study of blood T cells in healthy people across ages. Overall study findings and caveats: Per million T cells, TCR beta diversity dropped roughly linearly as age increased. Versus aged donors, long-lived donors had higher diversity and more naive CD4+ cells.

PCR was performed a second time for roughly 6 to 12 cycles using a sample-barcoded 5' primer and a J-beta primer mix. TCRdb reprocessed the 5' RACE reads with MiXCR, giving one entry per CDR3 protein. The table lists about 760,000 distinct CDR3 sequences, more than 50% of them singletons, with roughly 25% in the top ten. As concerns this clonotype: Antigen unknown.

Each donor's blood draw was roughly 10 milliliters of peripheral blood. There are 14 residues in the CDR3. The germline V and J ends were trimmed by 4 bases and 2 bases, with 15 bases remaining between them. Germline V gene lookup returns CDR1 DFQATT and CDR2 SNEGSKA (reference sequence). The sequenced material came from blood. The TCR was taken from a man aged 40-49 years in good health. This chain uses TRBV20-1 with TRBJ2-7, with a weak D call TRBD2 (6 bases). The CDR3 spells CSAKSNLATYEQYF. The CDR3 nucleotides read TGCAGTGCTAAATCCAATCTAGCGACCTACGAGCAGTACTTC.